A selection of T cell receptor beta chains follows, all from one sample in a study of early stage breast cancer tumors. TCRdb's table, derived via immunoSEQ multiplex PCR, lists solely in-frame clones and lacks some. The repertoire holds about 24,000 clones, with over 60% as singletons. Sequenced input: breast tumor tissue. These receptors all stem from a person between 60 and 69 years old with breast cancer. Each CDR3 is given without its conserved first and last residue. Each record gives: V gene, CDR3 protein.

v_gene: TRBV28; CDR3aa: ASSFGGRSHIQY
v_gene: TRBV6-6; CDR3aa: ASALLDRVAEQY
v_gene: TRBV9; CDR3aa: ASSVGPGGIETQY
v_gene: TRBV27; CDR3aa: ASSLLPTGRTLEAF
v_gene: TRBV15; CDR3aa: ATSRVAGSEQF
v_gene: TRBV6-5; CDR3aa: ASSKAPDRAEQY
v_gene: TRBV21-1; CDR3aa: ASSTKLPGQVATNEKLF
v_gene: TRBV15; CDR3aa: ATSRGTGSLFDGYT
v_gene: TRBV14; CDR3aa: ASSRELYTEAF
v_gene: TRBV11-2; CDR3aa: ASSPLRSAHEQY
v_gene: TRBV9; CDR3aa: ASSAWDSQETQY
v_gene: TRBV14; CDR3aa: ASSSQMNTEAF
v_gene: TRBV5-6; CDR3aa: ASSPGSSELAKNIQY
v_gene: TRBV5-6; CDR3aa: ASSYWTSGKFYEQF
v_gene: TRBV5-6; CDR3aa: ASSLLSNAPEAF
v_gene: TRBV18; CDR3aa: ASSSGAQQPQH
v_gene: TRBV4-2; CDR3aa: ASSQEGRGGTANYT
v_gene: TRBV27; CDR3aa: ASSPHPGFTEAF
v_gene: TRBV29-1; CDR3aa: SVEGLAGGGEQF
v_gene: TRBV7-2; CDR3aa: ASSLLTGTSYNEQF
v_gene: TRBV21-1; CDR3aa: ASTRVRGSGYGYT
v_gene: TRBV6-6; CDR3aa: ASRREGLTDTQY
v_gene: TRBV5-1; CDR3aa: ASSLERNEQF
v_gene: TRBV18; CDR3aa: ASSPGQGSNTEAF
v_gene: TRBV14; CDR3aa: ASSQGPNEKLF
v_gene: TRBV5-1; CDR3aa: ASSLVSGSGTGELF
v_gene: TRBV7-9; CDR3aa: ASSLPGPTEAF
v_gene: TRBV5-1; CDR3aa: ASSGTEPREKLF
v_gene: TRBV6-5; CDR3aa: ASRPRGLNEQF
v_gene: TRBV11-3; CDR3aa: ASSWGGTLNTGELF
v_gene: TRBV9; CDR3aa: ASSVDGGGLFGYT
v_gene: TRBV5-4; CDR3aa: ASSSWTSGYPGYEQY
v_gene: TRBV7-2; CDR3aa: ASSSSTGAYEKLF
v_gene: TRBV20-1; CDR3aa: SARDGRGEY
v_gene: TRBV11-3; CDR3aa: ASSLLRGHGGELF
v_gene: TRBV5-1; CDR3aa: ASSLGQGYEAF